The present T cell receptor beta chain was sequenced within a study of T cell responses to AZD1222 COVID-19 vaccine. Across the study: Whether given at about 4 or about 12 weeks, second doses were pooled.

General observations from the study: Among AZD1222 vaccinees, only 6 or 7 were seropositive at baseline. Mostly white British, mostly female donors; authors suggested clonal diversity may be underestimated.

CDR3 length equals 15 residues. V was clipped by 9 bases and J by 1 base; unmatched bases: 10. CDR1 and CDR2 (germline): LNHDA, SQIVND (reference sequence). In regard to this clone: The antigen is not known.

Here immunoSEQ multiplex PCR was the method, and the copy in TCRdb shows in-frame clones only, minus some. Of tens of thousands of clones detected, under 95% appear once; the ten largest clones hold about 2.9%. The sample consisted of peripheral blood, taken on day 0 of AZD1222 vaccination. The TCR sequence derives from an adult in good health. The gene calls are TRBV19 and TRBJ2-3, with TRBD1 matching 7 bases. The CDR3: CASALGTAGTDTQYF. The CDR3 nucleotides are TGTGCCAGCGCCCTCGGGACAGCTGGCACAGATACGCAGTATTTT.